The source of this T cell receptor (beta chain) is a study of T cells in Graves' hyperthyroidism and ophthalmopathy. Study-wide findings and caveats: Most clonotypes expanded in thyroid above 0.001 were likewise present in blood.

RNA transcripts were the template for amplifying TCR beta CDR3 regions. When the TCR CDR3 underwent first-round RT-PCR, the HTBI primer set was used. MiXCR, applied by TCRdb to the multiplex PCR reads, yields one record per CDR3 protein. This sample yields under 650,000 distinct CDR3 sequences, of which 15% to 20% are seen a single time; around 3.9% belongs to the top ten. The CDR3 sequence is 13 residues long. Per the germline V gene, CDR1 is MNHEY and CDR2 is SMNVEV (reference sequence). V was shortened by 4 bases and J by 3 bases, with 9 bases between the two germline ends. This clonotype was detected ten times or more. Its cognate antigen is unknown. Each patient was aged 18 to 65 and had newly diagnosed hyperthyroidism of under 2 months' duration. Cells are PBMCs isolated from about 10 ml of fresh blood.

The chain is built from TRBV27 and TRBJ1-1; a possible D gene is TRBD1 (5 bases). The sample consisted of blood. The TCR sequence derives from a woman aged 25 to 45 with Graves' hyperthyroidism. The CDR3 sequence: CASSSWGDTEAFF. For the CDR3, the DNA is TGTGCCAGCAGTTCTTGGGGGGACACTGAAGCTTTCTTT.